Listed below are T cell receptor beta chains from one sample, sequenced in a study of T cells in Graves' hyperthyroidism and ophthalmopathy. MiXCR, applied by TCRdb to the multiplex PCR reads, yields one record per CDR3 protein. The data show hundreds of thousands of distinct CDR3 sequences, about 35% seen once. What was sequenced was blood. These receptors all come from a woman in her thirties or forties with Graves' hyperthyroidism. Both conserved end residues are part of each CDR3. Each record gives: V gene, J gene, clone size, D gene, CDR3 DNA, CDR3 protein. A D gene is named only where the DNA matches it firmly. Not every row has a clone size; where given, it reads once, few, many or a size class.

>TRBV6-6|TRBJ2-3|NA|TRBD2
TGTGCCAGCACCCTAAGGAGTCCCGGGACTAGCGGGAGGACGGATACGCAGTATTTT
CASTLRSPGTSGRTDTQYF
>TRBV5-6|TRBJ2-2|few|NA
TGTGCCAGCAGCAAAACAGCCACCGGGGAGCTGTTTTTT
CASSKTATGELFF
>TRBV5-8|TRBJ1-2|many|NA
TGTGCCAGCAGCCCGCCTACAGGGAACTATGGCTACACCTTC
CASSPPTGNYGYTF
>TRBV20-1|TRBJ2-5|few|TRBD2
TGCAGTGCAACCCCCGGGACTAGCGGCCAAGAGACCCAGTACTTC
CSATPGTSGQETQYF
>TRBV25-1|TRBJ2-2|once|TRBD1
TGTGCCAGCTCCGGGACAGGGGACACCGGGGAGCTGTTTTTT
CASSGTGDTGELFF
>TRBV29-1|TRBJ1-1|many|NA
TGCAGCGTTGAAGGCAGCCCCCTCGGCACTGAAGCTTTCTTT
CSVEGSPLGTEAFF
>TRBV6-4|TRBJ1-5|NA|TRBD1
TGTGCCAGCAGTGCTAGAGATCGTAACAGGGGAAAGGAGCAGCCCCAGCATTTT
CASSARDRNRGKEQPQHF
>TRBV29-1|TRBJ1-2|many|NA
TGCAGCGCTGAGGGCAGTGCTGGGGTGGGATATGGCTACACCTTC
CSAEGSAGVGYGYTF
>TRBV7-9|TRBJ1-5|many|NA
TGTGCCAGCAGGGGTGGGCAGGGCCAGCATTTT
CASRGGQGQHF
>TRBV20-1|TRBJ1-1|NA|TRBD1
TGCAGTGCGATGAGGACAGGAGCCATGAACACTGAAGCTTTCTTT
CSAMRTGAMNTEAFF
>TRBV5-1|TRBJ1-2|few|NA
TGCGCCAGCAGACGCGGCGGGACGGACTATGGCTACACCTTC
CASRRGGTDYGYTF
>TRBV9|TRBJ2-7|NA|NA
TGTGCCAGCTCACCACCGTCCAAAGCAACCTACGAGCAGTACTTC
CASSPPSKATYEQYF
>TRBV10-3|TRBJ1-3|many|NA
TGTGCCATCAAGGAGGTATCTGGAAACACCATATATTTT
CAIKEVSGNTIYF
>TRBV19|TRBJ2-7|few|NA
TGTGCCAGTAGTATTGCCGGCGGAGACTCCTACGAGCAGTACTTC
CASSIAGGDSYEQYF
>TRBV7-3|TRBJ2-7|many|TRBD2
TGTGCCAGCAGCTTGGACGGGAGGGGGTACGAGCAGTACTTC
CASSLDGRGYEQYF
>TRBV10-3|TRBJ1-2|many|NA
TGTGCCATCACAAGATATGGGAATGGTGGCTACACCTTC
CAITRYGNGGYTF
>TRBV6-5|TRBJ2-7|NA|NA
TGTGCCAGCAGTTACTCGGGACCTGGTGCAAGTTCGGCCTACGAGCAGTACTTC
CASSYSGPGASSAYEQYF